The 29 T cell receptor beta chains presented below share a single source sample, sequenced in a study of blood T cells in healthy people across ages. Alongside a J-beta primer mix, a sample-barcoded 5' primer served in a second PCR lasting roughly 7 to 11 cycles. TCRdb analysed the 5' RACE reads with MiXCR anew, one entry per CDR3 protein. The table has 910,000 or so distinct CDR3 sequences, roughly half seen once; the top ten hold about 22%. The sequencing input was blood. The receptors were sampled from a woman aged 55-70 years in good health.

This clonotype was seen only a few times. The rearrangement links TRBV2 to TRBJ2-5, with unresolved D. Trimming removed 3 bases at V and 5 bases at J, with 7 bases between. Germline V lookup: CDR1 SNHLY, CDR2 FYNNEI. This CDR3 is 12 amino acids long. The CDR3 here is CASSDRVETQYF. CDR3 nucleotide sequence: TGTGCCAGCAGTGATAGGGTGGAGACCCAGTACTTC. Full variable domain (outside the CDR3, taken from reference TRBV2 and TRBJ2-5): EPEVTQTPSHQVTQMGQEVILRCVPISNHLYFYWYRQILGQKVEFLVSFYNNEISEKSEIFDDQFSVERPDGSNFTLKIRSTKLEDSAMYFCASSDRVETQYFGPGTRLLVL.

The chain combines TRBV7-2 with TRBJ2-4; 8 positions agree with TRBD2. Judging by the DNA end, TRBJ2-7 fits better; the J call may be wrong. The germline gives CDR1 SGHTA, CDR2 FQGNSA. CDR3 length equals 14 residues. In DNA form, the CDR3 reads TGTGCCAGCAGCTTAGGACGGGAGGGGGTCGAGCAGTACTTC. Translated, it gives CASSLGREGVEQYF.

V and J are TRBV3-1 and TRBJ1-5; no definite D call. Germline values: CDR1 LGHDT, CDR2 YNNKEL (reference sequence). There are 15 residues in the CDR3. V was clipped by 2 bases and J by 1 base, with 9 bases between them. The CDR3 protein is CASSQILGSNQPQHF. DNA of the CDR3: TGTGCCAGCAGCCAAATCTTGGGGAGCAATCAGCCCCAGCATTTT.

This chain uses TRBV5-1 with TRBJ1-1; 7 bases match TRBD1. The V gene end was trimmed by 0 bases and the J gene end by 5 bases; junction bases not matched to a gene: 7. Germline V CDR1 and CDR2: SGHRS, YFSETQ. The CDR3 consists of 15 residues. The CDR3: CASSLGLTGETEAFF. CDR3 DNA sequence: TGCGCCAGCAGCTTGGGACTTACAGGGGAGACTGAAGCTTTCTTT.

V usage is TRBV3-1 and J usage is TRBJ2-5; possibly TRBD1 or TRBD2 for D (5 bases each). Germline CDR1 is LGHDT and CDR2 is YNNKEL (reference sequence). The CDR3 runs 15 residues. Trimming pared 1 base from V and 5 bases from J, leaving 14 bases between. The CDR3 bases are TGTGCCAGCAGCCAAGGTGCTTGGGGGACGGAGACCCAGTACTTC. It translates to CASSQGAWGTETQYF.

V usage is TRBV11-2 and J usage is TRBJ2-7; 9 bases are shared with TRBD2. CDR3 size: 16 residues. Per the germline V gene, CDR1 is SGHAT and CDR2 is FQNNGV. Losses at the gene ends were 2 bases for V and 2 bases for J; bases not matched to a gene: 7. This CDR3 is CASSLYPSGMAYEQYF. In DNA, the CDR3 is TGTGCCAGCAGCTTATACCCTAGCGGGATGGCCTACGAGCAGTACTTC.

The chain is built from TRBV5-8 and TRBJ1-5; D gene uncertain. This CDR3 has 13 amino acids. Per germline, CDR1 SGHTS and CDR2 YDEGEE. Trimming shortened V by 6 bases and J by 8 bases, and 15 bases separated the two germline ends. DNA of the CDR3: TGTGCCAGCAAATCAGGCGTGGTCAAGCCCCAGCATTTT. Its translation is CASKSGVVKPQHF.

This clonotype was seen a handful of times. This chain uses TRBV7-9 with TRBJ2-3; D is undetermined. The ends were cut back, 2 bases at V and 3 bases at J, with 9 bases in the middle. The CDR3 loop spans 14 amino acids. Germline V CDR1 and CDR2: SEHNR, FQNEAQ (reference sequence). CDR3 sequence reads: CASSLNPATDTQYF. The DNA for the CDR3 is TGTGCCAGCAGCTTAAACCCGGCGACAGATACGCAGTATTTT. Complete variable domain (other parts from reference TRBV7-9 and TRBJ2-3): DTGVSQNPRHKITKRGQNVTFRCDPISEHNRLYWYRQTLGQGPEFLTYFQNEAQLEKSRLLSDRFSAERPKGSFSTLEIQRTEQGDSAMYLCASSLNPATDTQYFGPGTRLTVL.

V usage is TRBV12-3 or TRBV12-4 and J usage is TRBJ1-4, with 7 bases fitting TRBD1. With 6 bases clipped from V and 8 bases from J, the junction kept 9 bases outside the gene matches. CDR3 length equals 14 residues. CDR3 in DNA: TGTGCCAGCAGGGGGACAGCGGGGGTAGAAAAACTGTTTTTT. Translated: CASRGTAGVEKLFF.

This clonotype was seen a few times. V is TRBV4-3 and J is TRBJ2-7, with 11 bases fitting TRBD2. V lost 1 base and J lost 2; bases outside the gene matches: 4. This CDR3 is built from 16 residues. The V gene's germline CDR1 is LGHNA and CDR2 YSLEER. As DNA, the CDR3 is TGCGCCAGCAGCCAAGGCTTACTAGCGGGAGCCTACGAGCAGTACTTC. Its protein is CASSQGLLAGAYEQYF.

The V gene is TRBV20-1, the J gene TRBJ2-7; 7 nucleotides align to TRBD2. The J call may be in error: the DNA end matches TRBJ2-1 better. Germline values: CDR1 DFQATT, CDR2 SNEGSKA (reference sequence). This CDR3 has 14 amino acids. CDR3 loop: CSAPGTTRYNEQFF. The CDR3 region has the DNA TGCAGTGCTCCCGGGACTACCAGGTACAATGAGCAGTTCTTC.

The rearrangement joins TRBV28 to TRBJ2-1; D uncertain. Trimming shortened V by 3 bases and J by 7 bases, and 16 bases separated the two germline ends. Per the germline V gene, CDR1 is MDHEN and CDR2 is SYDVKM. CDR3 length: 15 residues. CDR3 coding DNA: TGTGCCAGCAGTTTCCCTGGTGGGGTGAGGAATGAGCAGTTCTTC. It is translated as CASSFPGGVRNEQFF.

The chain joins TRBV12-3 or TRBV12-4 to TRBJ2-5; weak D call: TRBD2 (6 bases). V was cut by 6 bases and J by 10 bases, with 21 bases left in between. The CDR3 has 14 residues. This CDR3 reads CASRTAGRDNGQYF. Here the CDR3 DNA reads TGTGCCAGCAGGACCGCGGGGCGGGATAATGGCCAGTACTTC.

This sequence joins TRBV28 and TRBJ2-1, with 9 bases fitting TRBD2. CDR3 size: 14 residues. The V gene end was trimmed by 9 bases and the J gene end by 2 bases; junction bases not matched to a gene: 5. Germline CDR1 reads MDHEN; CDR2 reads SYDVKM. The CDR3 DNA follows: TGTGCCAGTAAGACTAGCGGACCCTACAATGAGCAGTTCTTC. It yields the protein CASKTSGPYNEQFF.

The chain employs TRBV4-3 and TRBJ2-5; TRBD2 might be the D (6 bases). The tail of the sequence fits TRBJ2-7 better, so the J call may be wrong. The CDR3 spans 16 residues. CDR1 is LGHNA, CDR2 YSLEER, per germline. In DNA form, the CDR3 reads TGCGCCAGCAGCCTCGGGGTTCGGGAGCCCGCCTACGAGCAGTACTTC. Translated: CASSLGVREPAYEQYF.

This clonotype turned up a few times. This chain connects TRBV27 to TRBJ2-7; D may match TRBD1 or TRBD2 (5 bases each). Germline V gene lookup returns CDR1 MNHEY and CDR2 SMNVEV (reference sequence). V shed 2 bases and J shed 2 bases, with 10 bases lying between them. The CDR3 has 14 residues. This CDR3 reads CASSLRGATYEQYF. In DNA, the CDR3 is TGTGCCAGCAGTTTAAGAGGGGCCACCTACGAGCAGTACTTC.

Remarks on this clonotype: A single base separates this from a much larger clone, so it may be a read error. This chain links TRBV7-9 with TRBJ2-3; no clear D gene. The CDR3 covers 14 residues. CDR1 and CDR2 (germline): SEHNR, FQNEAQ (reference sequence). With 1 base removed from V and 0 bases from J, the gap between germline ends came to 5 bases. CDR3 residues: CASSLEWSTDTQYF. The CDR3 DNA is TGTGCCAGCAGCTTAGAATGGAGCACAGATACGCAGTATTTT.

The chain employs TRBV11-2 and TRBJ1-1, with D unresolved. Between the trimmed V and J ends, which lost 5 bases and 1 base, there was a span of 14 bases. The germline V gene has CDR1 SGHAT and CDR2 FQNNGV. The CDR3 length is 15 residues. The CDR3 nucleotides read TGTGCCAGCAGCCTCCTGGGAAGCCAGAACACTGAAGCTTTCTTT. This encodes CASSLLGSQNTEAFF.

This clonotype was seen only a few times. The V and J genes are TRBV6-2 or TRBV6-3 and TRBJ2-6; D is perhaps TRBD1 (5 bases). Trimming stripped 5 bases from V and 11 bases from J, with 13 bases between. The CDR3 runs 13 residues. Germline lookup yields CDR1 MNHEY and CDR2 SVGEGT. CDR3 in amino acids: CASSPGFIHVLTF. The CDR3 region has the DNA TGTGCCAGCAGTCCAGGGTTTATTCACGTCCTGACTTTC.

The chain employs TRBV7-2 and TRBJ2-7, with D maybe TRBD2 (6 bases). With 6 bases removed from V and 4 bases from J, the gap between germline ends came to 13 bases. The CDR3 has 13 residues. The germline V gene has CDR1 SGHTA and CDR2 FQGNSA. CDR3 in DNA: TGTGCCAGCAGATTGACTAGAACTTACGAGCAGTACTTC. The encoded protein is CASRLTRTYEQYF.

The genes are TRBV21-1 and TRBJ2-7. TRBV21-1 is tagged as a pseudogene. This CDR3 has 17 amino acids. The CDR3, as DNA: TGTGCCAGCAGCAAAGCCGGGCTGGAGACACGCTCCTACGAGCAGTACTTC. Translating it yields CASSKAGLETRSYEQYF.

This chain links TRBV7-3 with TRBJ2-2; 7 bases are shared with TRBD1. The CDR3 is made up of 18 amino acids. Trimming removed 1 base from V and 1 base from J; junction bases left unmatched: 9. Germline-derived CDR1 and CDR2 are SGHTA and FQGTGA. The CDR3 bases are TGTGCCAGCAGCTTAAGCGGTTCGAGGGGGCTGAACACCGGGGAGCTGTTTTTT. Its translation is CASSLSGSRGLNTGELFF.

This clonotype showed up just a few times. The chain combines TRBV2 with TRBJ2-5; TRBD2 is a possible D gene (6 bases). V was cut by 8 bases and J by 5 bases, with 18 bases left in between. CDR3 size: 14 residues. Per germline, CDR1 SNHLY and CDR2 FYNNEI. The CDR3 sequence is CASGPRRALETQYF. Written as DNA, the CDR3 is TGTGCCAGCGGACCTCGGAGGGCCTTGGAGACCCAGTACTTC. The variable domain in full, completed from reference TRBV2 and TRBJ2-5, reads EPEVTQTPSHQVTQMGQEVILRCVPISNHLYFYWYRQILGQKVEFLVSFYNNEISEKSEIFDDQFSVERPDGSNFTLKIRSTKLEDSAMYFCASGPRRALETQYFGPGTRLLVL.

The chain employs TRBV11-2 and TRBJ2-7, with TRBD1 matching over 8 bases. CDR3 length: 13 residues. The trim removed 7 bases at V and 2 bases at J, leaving 4 bases unmatched. Germline V gene sequence: CDR1 SGHAT, CDR2 FQNNGV. The CDR3 DNA sequence: TGTGCCAGCACCCTGACAGGGGCCTACGAGCAGTACTTC. This encodes CASTLTGAYEQYF.

This sequence joins TRBV7-9 and TRBJ2-7, with D unresolved. The germline V gene encodes CDR1 SEHNR and CDR2 FQNEAQ (reference sequence). V was clipped by 2 bases and J by 2 bases, with 10 bases between them. This CDR3 has 14 residues. CDR3 region: CASSLLIGAYEQYF. The CDR3 nucleotides are TGTGCCAGCAGCTTACTGATTGGGGCCTACGAGCAGTACTTC.

The chain recombines TRBV10-3 with TRBJ1-4; the match to TRBD1 covers 9 bases. Germline-derived CDR1 and CDR2 are ENHRY and SYGVKD. Unmatched junction bases numbered 6, after V lost 6 bases and J lost 4 bases. The CDR3 runs to 15 residues. The chain's CDR3 is CAIRMGQGNNEKLFF. Here the CDR3 DNA reads TGTGCCATCAGGATGGGACAGGGCAATAATGAAAAACTGTTTTTT.

The rearrangement uses TRBV11-2 and TRBJ2-3; D is possibly TRBD1 (5 bases). From germline, CDR1 is SGHAT and CDR2 FQNNGV. The CDR3 sequence is 16 residues long. Trimming removed 5 bases from V and 2 bases from J, with 17 bases in between. The DNA for the CDR3 is TGTGCCAGCAGCCCCGGACATTCTCTTACCACAGATACGCAGTATTTT. Its protein is CASSPGHSLTTDTQYF.

With regard to this clonotype: Since a much larger clone is just one base distant, this may be a read error. The rearrangement links TRBV12-3 or TRBV12-4 to TRBJ2-1, with TRBD2 as a possible D gene (5 bases). There are 13 residues in the CDR3. V was clipped by 6 bases and J by 10 bases, with 16 bases between them. The CDR3: CASSSSGSYEQFF. The CDR3 bases are TGTGCCAGCAGCTCAAGCGGCTCCTACGAGCAGTTCTTC.

This clonotype has a handful of counts. The chain joins TRBV7-2 to TRBJ2-4; D is perhaps TRBD1 or TRBD2 (5 bases each). This CDR3 comprises 18 residues. Per germline, CDR1 SGHTA and CDR2 FQGNSA. Trimming pared 0 bases from V and 5 bases from J, leaving 20 bases between. The CDR3 sequence is CASSLAQRGALRQNIQYF. The CDR3 DNA reads as TGTGCCAGCAGCTTAGCGCAGAGGGGTGCCCTGCGGCAAAACATTCAGTACTTC.